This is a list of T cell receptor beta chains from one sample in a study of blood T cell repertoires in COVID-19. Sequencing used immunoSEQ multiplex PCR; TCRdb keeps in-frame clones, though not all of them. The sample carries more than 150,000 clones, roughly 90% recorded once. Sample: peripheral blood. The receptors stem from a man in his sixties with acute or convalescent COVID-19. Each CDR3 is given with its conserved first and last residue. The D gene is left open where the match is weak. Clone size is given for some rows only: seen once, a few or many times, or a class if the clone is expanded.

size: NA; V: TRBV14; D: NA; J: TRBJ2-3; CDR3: CASSRLAGNSDTQYF; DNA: TGTGCCAGCAGCCGCCTGGCCGGGAACTCAGATACGCAGTATTTT
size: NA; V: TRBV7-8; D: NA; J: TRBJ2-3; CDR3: CASRPQRWGTDTQYF; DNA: TGTGCCAGCAGACCTCAGAGGTGGGGCACAGATACGCAGTATTTT
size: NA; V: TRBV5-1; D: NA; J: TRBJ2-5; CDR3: CASSGDKAETQYF; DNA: TGCGCCAGCAGCGGGGACAAGGCGGAGACCCAGTACTTC
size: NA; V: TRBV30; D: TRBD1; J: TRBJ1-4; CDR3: CAWSAYTGGGDEKLFF; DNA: TGTGCCTGGAGTGCTTATACAGGGGGCGGAGATGAAAAACTGTTTTTT
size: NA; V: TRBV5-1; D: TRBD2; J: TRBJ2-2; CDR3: CASSLELAGNTGELFF; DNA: TGCGCCAGCAGCTTGGAACTAGCGGGGAACACCGGGGAGCTGTTTTTT
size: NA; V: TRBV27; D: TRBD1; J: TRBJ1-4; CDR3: CASSPSRGNGEKLFF; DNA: TGTGCCAGCAGCCCATCCAGGGGGAATGGGGAAAAACTGTTTTTT
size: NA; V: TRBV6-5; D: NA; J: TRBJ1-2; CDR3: CASSYTAGPNYGYTF; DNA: TGTGCCAGCAGTTACACGGCAGGGCCCAACTATGGCTACACCTTC
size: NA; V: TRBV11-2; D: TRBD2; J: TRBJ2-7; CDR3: CASSGLAGRYEQYF; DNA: TGTGCCAGCAGCGGGTTAGCGGGGAGGTACGAGCAGTACTTC
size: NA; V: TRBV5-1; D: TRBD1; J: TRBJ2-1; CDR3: CASSRDNRGVNEQFF; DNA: TGCGCCAGCAGCCGCGACAACAGGGGTGTGAATGAGCAGTTCTTC
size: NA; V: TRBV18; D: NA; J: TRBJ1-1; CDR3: CASSPPGVGTEAFF; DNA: TGTGCCAGCTCACCCCCCGGGGTCGGAACTGAAGCTTTCTTT
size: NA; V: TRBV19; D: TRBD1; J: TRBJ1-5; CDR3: CASSIVAGGLQPQHF; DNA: TGTGCCAGTAGTATAGTTGCAGGGGGGCTACAGCCCCAGCATTTT
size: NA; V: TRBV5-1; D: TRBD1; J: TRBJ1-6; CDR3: CASSLDGTENSPLHF; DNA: TGCGCCAGCAGCTTGGACGGGACAGAAAATTCACCCCTCCACTTT
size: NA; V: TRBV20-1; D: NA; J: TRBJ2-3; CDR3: CSASQPLGTYTQYF; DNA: TGCAGTGCTAGTCAACCCCTTGGGACTTATACGCAGTATTTT
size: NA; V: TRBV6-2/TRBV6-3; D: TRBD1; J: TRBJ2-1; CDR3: CASSKTGNEQFF; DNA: TGTGCCAGCAGTAAGACAGGGAATGAGCAGTTCTTC
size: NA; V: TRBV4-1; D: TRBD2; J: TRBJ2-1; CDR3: CASSHLAEPSSYNEQFF; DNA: TGCGCCAGCAGCCATCTAGCGGAACCTAGCTCCTACAATGAGCAGTTCTTC
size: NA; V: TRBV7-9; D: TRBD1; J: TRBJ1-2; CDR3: CASSTQGVQRYTF; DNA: TGTGCCAGCAGCACACAGGGGGTTCAGCGCTACACCTTC
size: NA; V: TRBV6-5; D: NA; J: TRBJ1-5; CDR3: CASSYSSHRGNQPQHF; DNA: TGTGCCAGCAGTTACTCCTCACACAGGGGCAATCAGCCCCAGCATTTT
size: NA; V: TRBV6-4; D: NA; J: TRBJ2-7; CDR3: CASSLPVPYEQYF; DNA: TGTGCCAGCAGTTTGCCAGTTCCCTACGAGCAGTACTTC
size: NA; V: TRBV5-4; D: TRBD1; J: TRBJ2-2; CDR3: CASSLDRGRELFF; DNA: TGTGCCAGCAGCCTGGACAGGGGGAGGGAGCTGTTTTTT
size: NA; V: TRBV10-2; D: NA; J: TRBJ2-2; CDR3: CASKVVGGVRGTGELFF; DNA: TGCGCCAGCAAGGTTGTGGGGGGAGTCCGAGGCACCGGGGAGCTGTTTTTT
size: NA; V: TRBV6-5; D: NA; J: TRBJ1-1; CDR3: CASSIGGTEAFF; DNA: TGTGCCAGCAGTATAGGGGGCACTGAAGCTTTCTTT
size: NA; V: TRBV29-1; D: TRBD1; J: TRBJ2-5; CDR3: CSVARGQGDRETQYF; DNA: TGCAGCGTGGCCCGGGGACAGGGGGATAGGGAGACCCAGTACTTC
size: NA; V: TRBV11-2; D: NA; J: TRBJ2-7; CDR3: CASSSPRRDLLSYEQYF; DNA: TGTGCCAGCAGCTCCCCGAGGAGGGATCTCCTCTCCTACGAGCAGTACTTC
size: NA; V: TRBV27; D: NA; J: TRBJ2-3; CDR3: CASSFRSFGTANPTYTQYF; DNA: TGTGCCAGCAGTTTTCGGTCTTTCGGGACTGCGAACCCCACATATACGCAGTATTTT
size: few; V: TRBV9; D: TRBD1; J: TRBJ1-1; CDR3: CASSVTTGGYTEAFF; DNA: TGTGCCAGCAGCGTAACGACAGGGGGGTACACTGAAGCTTTCTTT
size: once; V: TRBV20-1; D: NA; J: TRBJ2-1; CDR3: CSAKTSYEQFF; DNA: TGCAGTGCGAAAACCAGTTATGAGCAGTTCTTC
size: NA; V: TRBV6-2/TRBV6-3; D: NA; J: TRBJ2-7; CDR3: CASSTTAPAYEQYF; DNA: TGTGCCAGCAGTACGACAGCCCCCGCCTACGAGCAGTACTTC
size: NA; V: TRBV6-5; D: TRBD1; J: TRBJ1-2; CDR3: CASSYDRGGNGYTF; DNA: TGTGCCAGCAGTTACGACAGGGGGGGTAATGGCTACACCTTC
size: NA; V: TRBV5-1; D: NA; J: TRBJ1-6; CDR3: CASSLEGGPYNSPLHF; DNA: TGCGCCAGCAGCTTGGAGGGAGGCCCCTATAATTCACCCCTCCACTTT
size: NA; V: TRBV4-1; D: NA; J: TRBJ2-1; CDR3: CASSQDTGSYNEQFF; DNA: TGCGCCAGCAGCCAAGATACGGGGTCCTACAATGAGCAGTTCTTC
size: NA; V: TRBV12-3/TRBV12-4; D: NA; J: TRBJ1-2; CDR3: CASSGRGNYGYTF; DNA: TGTGCCAGCAGTGGACGGGGGAACTATGGCTACACCTTC
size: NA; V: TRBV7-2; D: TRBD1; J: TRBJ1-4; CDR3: CASSRSGTGSEKLFF; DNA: TGTGCCAGCAGCAGATCCGGGACAGGGAGTGAAAAACTGTTTTTT
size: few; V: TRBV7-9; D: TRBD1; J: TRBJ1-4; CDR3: CASSSTGPLNEKLFF; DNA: TGTGCCAGCAGCTCGACAGGGCCATTGAACGAAAAACTGTTTTTT
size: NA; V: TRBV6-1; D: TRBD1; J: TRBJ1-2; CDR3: CASSEMAGTGVYGYTF; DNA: TGTGCCAGCAGTGAAATGGCCGGGACAGGTGTTTATGGCTACACCTTC
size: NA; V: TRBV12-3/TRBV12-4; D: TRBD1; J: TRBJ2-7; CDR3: CASSYWTGAEQYF; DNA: TGTGCCAGCTCGTACTGGACAGGGGCTGAGCAGTACTTC
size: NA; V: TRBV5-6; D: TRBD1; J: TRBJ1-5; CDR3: CASTSSGQGLQPQHF; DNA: TGTGCCAGCACTTCTTCGGGACAGGGGTTACAGCCCCAGCATTTT
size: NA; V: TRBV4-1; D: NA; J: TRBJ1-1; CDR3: CASSQFGGSVNTEAFF; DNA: TGCGCCAGCAGCCAATTCGGGGGAAGCGTGAACACTGAAGCTTTCTTT
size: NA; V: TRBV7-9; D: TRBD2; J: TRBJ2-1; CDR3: CASRPSGGFDEQFF; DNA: TGTGCCAGCAGACCTAGCGGGGGGTTCGATGAGCAGTTCTTC
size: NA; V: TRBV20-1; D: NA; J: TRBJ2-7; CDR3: CSAIDGYEQYF; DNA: TGCAGTGCTATTGACGGTTACGAGCAGTACTTC
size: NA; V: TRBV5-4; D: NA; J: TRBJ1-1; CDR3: CASSLAGRVEAFF; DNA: TGTGCCAGCAGCTTGGCCGGTCGAGTTGAAGCTTTCTTT